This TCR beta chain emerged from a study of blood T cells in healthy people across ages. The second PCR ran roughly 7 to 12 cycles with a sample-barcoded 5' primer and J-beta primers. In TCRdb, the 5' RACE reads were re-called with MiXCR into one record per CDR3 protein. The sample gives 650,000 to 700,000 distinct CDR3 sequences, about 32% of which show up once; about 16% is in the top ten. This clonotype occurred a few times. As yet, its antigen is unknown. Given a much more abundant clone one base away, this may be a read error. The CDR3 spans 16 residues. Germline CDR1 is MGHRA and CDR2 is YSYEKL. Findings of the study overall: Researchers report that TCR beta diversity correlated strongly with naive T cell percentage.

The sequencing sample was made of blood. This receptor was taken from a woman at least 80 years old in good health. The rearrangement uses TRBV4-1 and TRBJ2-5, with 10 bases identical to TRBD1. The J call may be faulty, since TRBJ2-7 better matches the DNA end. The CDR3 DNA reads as TGCGCCAGCAGTCCGGGACAGGGGACGAGCTGGGGCGAGCAGTACTTC. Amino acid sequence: CASSPGQGTSWGEQYF.